Included here is one T cell receptor (beta chain) sequence, with context. Its target is unknown. This sample stems from a study of cytomegalovirus exposure and HLA in healthy donors. Overall study: The study placed approximately 78% of its roughly 410 genotyped donors in the Caucasian-associated ancestry cluster. Regarding the study as a whole: Some V segments could not be told apart, so they were left out, TRBV6-2 and TRBV6-3 among them. Previously analyzed data showed that most TCR beta V segments were productive at a frequency of about 87% or about 30%.

Use of 60 Vbeta and 13 Jbeta primers characterized the PCR. TCRdb's copy holds only in-frame clones and misses some; the assay was immunoSEQ multiplex PCR. This table holds approximately 170,000 clones, roughly 79% found once. V was clipped by 1 base and J by 3 bases, with 12 bases between them. CDR3 length: 15 amino acids. Germline-derived CDR1 and CDR2 are GTSNPN and SVGIG (reference sequence). The receptor was isolated from a middle-aged man in good health and CMV-seronegative. The rearrangement uses TRBV30 and TRBJ2-2, with D perhaps TRBD2 (5 bases). Sequencing input: PBMCs. The CDR3 DNA sequence: TGTGCCTGGAGTGAGGGAGCTAGGGACACCGGGGAGCTGTTTTTT. Its protein product is CAWSEGARDTGELFF.